A selection of T cell receptor beta chains follows, all from one sample in a study of blood T cell repertoires in COVID-19. The data were produced by immunoSEQ multiplex PCR, yet TCRdb's version contains in-frame clones alone and is incomplete. The repertoire holds about 66,000 clones, with over 75% as singletons. Sequenced input: peripheral blood. These TCRs come from a man between 65 and 85 years old with acute or convalescent COVID-19. CDR3s include the opening cysteine and the closing phenylalanine or tryptophan. D genes are given only for firm matches. A row's size may be missing; if present it is once, few, many or a size class.

abundance: once; v_gene: TRBV4-2; j_gene: TRBJ1-2; d_gene: -; CDR3aa: CASSQEPGHRSYGYTF; CDR3nt: TGTGCCAGCAGCCAAGAGCCGGGACACCGGAGCTATGGCTACACCTTC
abundance: -; v_gene: TRBV7-9; j_gene: TRBJ2-3; d_gene: -; CDR3aa: CASSLDRPDTQYF; CDR3nt: TGTGCCAGCAGCCTGGACAGACCCGATACGCAGTATTTT
abundance: -; v_gene: TRBV6-6; j_gene: TRBJ2-7; d_gene: -; CDR3aa: CASLPGTSLYEQYF; CDR3nt: TGTGCCAGCCTTCCGGGGACATCCCTCTACGAGCAGTACTTC
abundance: -; v_gene: TRBV19; j_gene: TRBJ2-3; d_gene: TRBD1; CDR3aa: CASSAQGGTDTQYF; CDR3nt: TGTGCCAGTAGTGCCCAGGGGGGCACAGATACGCAGTATTTT
abundance: -; v_gene: TRBV3-1/TRBV3-2; j_gene: TRBJ2-1; d_gene: TRBD2; CDR3aa: CASSQASGGAGEQFF; CDR3nt: TGTGCCAGCAGCCAAGCAAGCGGGGGGGCCGGGGAGCAGTTCTTC
abundance: -; v_gene: TRBV6-2/TRBV6-3; j_gene: TRBJ1-5; d_gene: -; CDR3aa: CASSLYSTGREANQPQHF; CDR3nt: TGTGCCAGCAGCCTCTATTCAACAGGGAGGGAGGCTAATCAGCCCCAGCATTTT
abundance: -; v_gene: TRBV9; j_gene: TRBJ2-5; d_gene: -; CDR3aa: CASSNYHTGMGGTQYF; CDR3nt: TGTGCCAGCAGCAACTACCACACGGGGATGGGAGGGACCCAGTACTTC
abundance: -; v_gene: TRBV30; j_gene: TRBJ1-6; d_gene: -; CDR3aa: CAWSVPDRYNSPLHF; CDR3nt: TGTGCCTGGAGTGTCCCCGACAGGTATAATTCACCCCTCCACTTT
abundance: -; v_gene: TRBV10-3; j_gene: TRBJ1-2; d_gene: -; CDR3aa: CAISVGQGFLYGYTF; CDR3nt: TGTGCCATCAGTGTAGGGCAGGGGTTCCTCTATGGCTACACCTTC
abundance: -; v_gene: TRBV28; j_gene: TRBJ1-2; d_gene: -; CDR3aa: CASSFSVLDGYTF; CDR3nt: TGTGCCAGCAGTTTTAGTGTATTAGATGGCTACACCTTC
abundance: -; v_gene: TRBV7-9; j_gene: TRBJ1-5; d_gene: TRBD1; CDR3aa: CASSLGLRTGWSGNQPQHF; CDR3nt: TGTGCCAGCAGCTTAGGGCTCCGGACAGGGTGGTCGGGCAATCAGCCCCAGCATTTT
abundance: -; v_gene: TRBV3-1/TRBV3-2; j_gene: TRBJ2-5; d_gene: -; CDR3aa: CASSQGRGQETQYF; CDR3nt: TGTGCCAGCAGCCAAGGGCGGGGCCAAGAGACCCAGTACTTC
abundance: -; v_gene: TRBV7-2; j_gene: TRBJ1-5; d_gene: -; CDR3aa: CASSWATNQPQHF; CDR3nt: TGTGCCAGCAGCTGGGCAACTAATCAGCCCCAGCATTTT
abundance: -; v_gene: TRBV27; j_gene: TRBJ1-4; d_gene: -; CDR3aa: CASGDTLNEKLFF; CDR3nt: TGTGCCAGCGGGGACACGTTGAATGAAAAACTGTTTTTT
abundance: -; v_gene: TRBV19; j_gene: TRBJ2-2; d_gene: -; CDR3aa: CASNNRWNTGELFF; CDR3nt: TGTGCCAGTAATAACAGATGGAACACCGGGGAGCTGTTTTTT
abundance: once; v_gene: TRBV14; j_gene: TRBJ1-2; d_gene: -; CDR3aa: CASSQDRGNFDYGYTF; CDR3nt: TGTGCCAGCAGCCAAGACAGGGGCAATTTTGACTATGGCTACACCTTC
abundance: -; v_gene: TRBV7-2; j_gene: TRBJ1-5; d_gene: TRBD1; CDR3aa: CASSRALGQPNQPQHF; CDR3nt: TGTGCCAGCAGCCGGGCCTTGGGACAGCCGAATCAGCCCCAGCATTTT
abundance: -; v_gene: TRBV5-8; j_gene: TRBJ2-7; d_gene: -; CDR3aa: CASSSSVQYEQYF; CDR3nt: TGTGCCAGCAGCTCCTCGGTACAGTACGAGCAGTACTTC
abundance: -; v_gene: TRBV7-9; j_gene: TRBJ1-2; d_gene: TRBD1; CDR3aa: CASSLAEAGGRGYTF; CDR3nt: TGTGCCAGCAGCTTAGCGGAGGCAGGGGGCCGTGGCTACACCTTC
abundance: -; v_gene: TRBV6-5; j_gene: TRBJ2-7; d_gene: TRBD1; CDR3aa: CASSPGQGYYEQYF; CDR3nt: TGTGCCAGCAGTCCGGGACAGGGGTACTACGAGCAGTACTTC
abundance: few; v_gene: TRBV5-1; j_gene: TRBJ2-5; d_gene: TRBD1; CDR3aa: CASSPGGTGEETQYF; CDR3nt: TGCGCCAGCAGCCCGGGGGGGACAGGGGAAGAGACCCAGTACTTC
abundance: -; v_gene: TRBV27; j_gene: TRBJ2-7; d_gene: -; CDR3aa: CASRTTYEQYF; CDR3nt: TGTGCCAGCAGGACTACCTACGAGCAGTACTTC
abundance: -; v_gene: TRBV27; j_gene: TRBJ2-2; d_gene: -; CDR3aa: CASSPENTGELFF; CDR3nt: TGTGCCAGCAGTCCAGAGAACACCGGGGAGCTGTTTTTT
abundance: -; v_gene: TRBV28; j_gene: TRBJ2-7; d_gene: TRBD1; CDR3aa: CASRQTGLSSYEQYF; CDR3nt: TGTGCCAGCAGACAGACAGGGTTGAGCTCCTACGAGCAGTACTTC
abundance: few; v_gene: TRBV7-9; j_gene: TRBJ1-4; d_gene: -; CDR3aa: CASSPPGQEKLFF; CDR3nt: TGTGCCAGCAGCCCCCCGGGACAAGAAAAACTGTTTTTT
abundance: -; v_gene: TRBV18; j_gene: TRBJ1-2; d_gene: TRBD1; CDR3aa: CASSPIYRGADGYTF; CDR3nt: TGTGCCAGCTCACCAATTTACAGGGGGGCGGATGGCTACACCTTC
abundance: -; v_gene: TRBV10-3; j_gene: TRBJ2-3; d_gene: TRBD2; CDR3aa: CAISDPGGTDTQYF; CDR3nt: TGTGCCATCAGTGATCCGGGGGGTACAGATACGCAGTATTTT
abundance: -; v_gene: TRBV19; j_gene: TRBJ2-5; d_gene: TRBD2; CDR3aa: CASSPRGSGGKETQYF; CDR3nt: TGTGCCAGTAGTCCGCGGGGTAGCGGGGGGAAAGAGACCCAGTACTTC
abundance: few; v_gene: TRBV7-2; j_gene: TRBJ1-6; d_gene: -; CDR3aa: CASSLGRHNSPLHF; CDR3nt: TGTGCCAGCAGCTTAGGGCGGCATAATTCACCCCTCCACTTT
abundance: -; v_gene: TRBV29-1; j_gene: TRBJ1-3; d_gene: TRBD1; CDR3aa: CSVGDRREGTIYF; CDR3nt: TGCAGCGTTGGGGACAGACGAGAGGGCACCATATATTTT
abundance: -; v_gene: TRBV3-1/TRBV3-2; j_gene: TRBJ2-7; d_gene: -; CDR3aa: CASSRGRDEQYF; CDR3nt: TGTGCCAGCAGTCGCGGGCGGGACGAGCAGTACTTC
abundance: -; v_gene: TRBV5-6; j_gene: TRBJ2-5; d_gene: TRBD1; CDR3aa: CASSLRTGGQETQYF; CDR3nt: TGTGCCAGCAGCTTACGGACAGGGGGCCAAGAGACCCAGTACTTC
abundance: once; v_gene: TRBV4-2; j_gene: TRBJ2-1; d_gene: TRBD1; CDR3aa: CASSQTGTGDTEQFF; CDR3nt: TGTGCCAGCAGCCAAACCGGGACAGGGGATACTGAGCAGTTCTTC
abundance: -; v_gene: TRBV28; j_gene: TRBJ1-5; d_gene: -; CDR3aa: CASSLKISPTGLNQPQHF; CDR3nt: TGTGCCAGCAGTTTGAAGATTAGCCCTACAGGGTTAAATCAGCCCCAGCATTTT
abundance: few; v_gene: TRBV5-6; j_gene: TRBJ1-5; d_gene: -; CDR3aa: CASSGGASNQPQHF; CDR3nt: TGTGCCAGCAGCGGGGGGGCTAGCAATCAGCCCCAGCATTTT
abundance: -; v_gene: TRBV28; j_gene: TRBJ1-5; d_gene: -; CDR3aa: CASSIIRTVYSNQPQHF; CDR3nt: TGTGCCAGCAGTATAATTCGGACAGTGTATAGCAATCAGCCCCAGCATTTT
abundance: once; v_gene: TRBV7-2; j_gene: TRBJ1-3; d_gene: -; CDR3aa: CASSLMWGEGTIYF; CDR3nt: TGTGCCAGCAGCTTAATGTGGGGAGAAGGAACCATATATTTT
abundance: -; v_gene: TRBV14; j_gene: TRBJ2-5; d_gene: -; CDR3aa: CASSQDVFLGETQYF; CDR3nt: TGTGCCAGCAGCCAAGATGTATTCCTCGGGGAGACCCAGTACTTC
abundance: -; v_gene: TRBV15; j_gene: TRBJ2-1; d_gene: TRBD2; CDR3aa: CATSRDVALAGGYNEQFF; CDR3nt: TGTGCCACCAGCAGAGACGTCGCACTAGCGGGGGGTTACAATGAGCAGTTCTTC
abundance: -; v_gene: TRBV7-6; j_gene: TRBJ2-3; d_gene: TRBD2; CDR3aa: CASSLVSSGSSGDTQYF; CDR3nt: TGTGCCAGCAGCTTAGTATCTAGCGGGTCCTCGGGAGATACGCAGTATTTT
abundance: -; v_gene: TRBV3-1/TRBV3-2; j_gene: TRBJ1-2; d_gene: TRBD1; CDR3aa: CASSHLDRDYGYTF; CDR3nt: TGTGCCAGCAGCCATCTTGACAGGGACTATGGCTACACCTTC
abundance: -; v_gene: TRBV11-2; j_gene: TRBJ1-2; d_gene: -; CDR3aa: CASNSPSGGRNYGYTF; CDR3nt: TGTGCCAGCAACTCTCCCTCCGGGGGGCGCAACTATGGCTACACCTTC
abundance: -; v_gene: TRBV6-5; j_gene: TRBJ2-1; d_gene: TRBD2; CDR3aa: CASSTERGAEQFF; CDR3nt: TGTGCCAGCAGTACTGAGCGGGGGGCGGAGCAGTTCTTC
abundance: -; v_gene: TRBV24-1; j_gene: TRBJ1-2; d_gene: -; CDR3aa: CATSPGSYGYTF; CDR3nt: TGTGCCACCAGTCCAGGCTCTTACGGCTACACCTTC
abundance: -; v_gene: TRBV18; j_gene: TRBJ1-2; d_gene: -; CDR3aa: CASSPQTGGDSNGYTF; CDR3nt: TGTGCCAGCTCTCCCCAGACGGGGGGGGATTCTAATGGCTACACCTTC
abundance: -; v_gene: TRBV27; j_gene: TRBJ2-7; d_gene: -; CDR3aa: CASGYRGAGDEQYF; CDR3nt: TGTGCCAGCGGTTATCGGGGGGCCGGAGACGAGCAGTACTTC
abundance: -; v_gene: TRBV10-3; j_gene: TRBJ1-5; d_gene: TRBD1; CDR3aa: CAISPGQGAVQPQHF; CDR3nt: TGTGCCATCAGTCCGGGACAGGGGGCAGTGCAGCCCCAGCATTTT
abundance: -; v_gene: TRBV18; j_gene: TRBJ2-7; d_gene: TRBD1; CDR3aa: CASSPGTARSYEQYF; CDR3nt: TGTGCCAGCTCACCCGGGACAGCCCGCTCCTACGAGCAGTACTTC
abundance: -; v_gene: TRBV7-2; j_gene: TRBJ1-4; d_gene: -; CDR3aa: CASSLEAREKLFF; CDR3nt: TGTGCCAGCAGCTTAGAAGCGCGGGAAAAACTGTTTTTT
abundance: -; v_gene: TRBV7-6; j_gene: TRBJ1-6; d_gene: TRBD1; CDR3aa: CASSRDRVGSPLHF; CDR3nt: TGTGCCAGCAGCCGCGACAGGGTTGGTTCACCCCTCCACTTT
abundance: -; v_gene: TRBV6-2/TRBV6-3; j_gene: TRBJ2-1; d_gene: -; CDR3aa: CASSSRGPQFF; CDR3nt: TGTGCCAGCAGTTCGCGGGGGCCTCAGTTCTTC
abundance: -; v_gene: TRBV4-3; j_gene: TRBJ2-3; d_gene: TRBD2; CDR3aa: CASSPTGGTDTQYF; CDR3nt: TGCGCCAGCAGCCCTACGGGGGGGACAGATACGCAGTATTTT